This T cell receptor (beta chain) was sequenced during a study of T cells after yellow fever vaccination. In its sample, this clonotype was seen many times. CDR3 length: 15 residues. CDR1 and CDR2 (germline): SGHVS, FNYEAQ. V gave up 1 base and J gave up 4 bases, with 14 bases separating them. TCRdb reprocessed the 5' RACE reads with MiXCR, giving one entry per CDR3 protein. The sample includes a few hundred thousand distinct CDR3 sequences, about 4% of them seen just once. The origin of this receptor is a man younger than 35 who received the YFV17D yellow fever vaccine. This sequence joins TRBV7-6 and TRBJ2-7; D may be TRBD1 or TRBD2 (5 bases each). The sequences come from PBMCs, collected 5 days after the yellow fever booster vaccination. In DNA, the CDR3 is TGTGCCAGCAGCTTAGACGAGGGACCCGGATACGAGCAGTACTTC. It codes for CASSLDEGPGYEQYF.